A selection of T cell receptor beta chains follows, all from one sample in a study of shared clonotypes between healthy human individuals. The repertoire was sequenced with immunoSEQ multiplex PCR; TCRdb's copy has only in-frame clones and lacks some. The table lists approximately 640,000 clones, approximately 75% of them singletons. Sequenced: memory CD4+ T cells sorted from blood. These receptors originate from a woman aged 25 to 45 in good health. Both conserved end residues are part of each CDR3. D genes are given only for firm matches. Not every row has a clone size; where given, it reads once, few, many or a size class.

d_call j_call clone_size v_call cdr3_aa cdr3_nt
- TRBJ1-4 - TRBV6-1 CASRPRPNEKLFF TGTGCCAGCAGGCCAAGGCCCAATGAAAAACTGTTTTTT
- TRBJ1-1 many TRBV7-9 CASGQGLNTEAFF TGTGCCAGCGGGCAGGGTCTGAACACTGAAGCTTTCTTT
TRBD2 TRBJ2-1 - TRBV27 CASSPSGRKYNEQFF TGTGCCAGCAGTCCCAGCGGGAGAAAGTACAATGAGCAGTTCTTC
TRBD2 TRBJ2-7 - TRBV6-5 CASSHRGAGAYEQYF TGTGCCAGCAGTCATAGGGGTGCGGGGGCCTACGAGCAGTACTTC
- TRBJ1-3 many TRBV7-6 CASSLSHSGNTIYF TGTGCCAGCAGCTTAAGTCACTCTGGAAACACCATATATTTT
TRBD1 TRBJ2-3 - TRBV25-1 CASSRTGLSTDTQYF TGTGCCAGCAGTCGGACAGGATTGAGCACAGATACGCAGTATTTT
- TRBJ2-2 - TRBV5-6 CASSLGYGVATGELFF TGTGCCAGCAGCTTGGGATACGGGGTGGCCACCGGGGAGCTGTTTTTT
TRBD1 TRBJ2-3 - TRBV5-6 CASSLRTGFADTQYF TGTGCCAGCAGCCTCAGGACAGGGTTTGCAGATACGCAGTATTTT
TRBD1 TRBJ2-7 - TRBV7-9 CASSIRDRGSHEQYF TGTGCCAGCAGCATCCGGGACAGGGGGTCCCACGAGCAGTACTTC
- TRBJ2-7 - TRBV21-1 CASSKGPLAGSGYEQYF TGTGCCAGCAGCAAAGGCCCACTAGCGGGAAGTGGATACGAGCAGTACTTC
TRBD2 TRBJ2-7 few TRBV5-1 CASSLASGLAGGYEQYF TGCGCCAGCAGCTTGGCCTCCGGTCTAGCGGGGGGATACGAGCAGTACTTC
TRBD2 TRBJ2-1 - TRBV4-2 CASSQDAGLAGEWYNEQFF TGTGCCAGCAGCCAAGATGCGGGACTAGCGGGAGAGTGGTACAATGAGCAGTTCTTC
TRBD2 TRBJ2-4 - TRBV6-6 CASSLAGGGRIQYF TGTGCCAGCTCCCTCGCCGGGGGGGGTCGGATTCAGTACTTC
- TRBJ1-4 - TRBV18 CASSLEATNEKLFF TGTGCCAGCTCACTGGAAGCAACTAATGAAAAACTGTTTTTT
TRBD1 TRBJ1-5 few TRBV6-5 CASRGRDRDHQPQHF TGTGCCAGCAGGGGCCGGGACAGGGATCACCAGCCCCAGCATTTT
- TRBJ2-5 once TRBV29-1 CSVEGVRQETQYF TGCAGCGTTGAAGGTGTCAGACAAGAGACCCAGTACTTC
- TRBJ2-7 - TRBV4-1 CASSQEQNIFYEQYF TGCGCCAGCAGCCAAGAACAGAACATCTTCTACGAGCAGTACTTC
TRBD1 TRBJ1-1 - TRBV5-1 CASSMTGTNTEAFF TGCGCCAGCAGCATGACAGGGACCAACACTGAAGCTTTCTTT
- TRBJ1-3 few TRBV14 CASSQDLRGNTIYF TGTGCCAGCAGCCAAGATCTCAGGGGAAACACCATATATTTT
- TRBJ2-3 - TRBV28 CASSLKITQYF TGTGCCAGCAGTTTGAAGATTACGCAGTATTTT
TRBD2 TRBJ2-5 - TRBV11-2 CASSHRGAGASGTQYF TGTGCCAGCAGCCACCGTGGGGCGGGAGCGTCTGGGACCCAGTACTTC
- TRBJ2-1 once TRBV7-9 CASSSPGDEQFF TGTGCCAGCAGCTCCCCTGGGGATGAGCAGTTCTTC
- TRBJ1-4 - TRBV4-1 CASSPETIPRNEKLFF TGCGCCAGCAGCCCCGAGACAATACCCCGTAATGAAAAACTGTTTTTT
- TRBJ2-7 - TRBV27 CASSLYVSSYEQYF TGTGCCAGCAGTTTATACGTAAGCTCCTACGAGCAGTACTTC
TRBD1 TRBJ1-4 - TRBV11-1 CASSSDRAGSTNEKLFF TGTGCCAGCAGCTCGGACAGGGCGGGTTCGACTAATGAAAAACTGTTTTTT